This T cell receptor beta chain is drawn from a study of blood T cells in healthy people across ages. Study outcomes and limitations: Age advanced and TCR beta diversity per million T cells fell, roughly linearly. Percentage of naive T cells showed a strong correlation with TCR beta diversity.

Ranging in age from about 6 to 95, the donors were healthy Caucasian individuals from Russia. Note on this clonotype: Antigen specificity is unknown.

Trimming cost V 5 bases and J 2 bases, with 11 bases left between them. Germline V lookup: CDR1 MNHNS, CDR2 SASEGT. This CDR3 spans 14 amino acids. Using a J-beta primer mix together with a sample-barcoded 5' primer, a second PCR was run for about 6 to 12 cycles. Using its own MiXCR run on the 5' RACE reads, TCRdb lists one record per CDR3 protein. This table has nearly 1 million distinct CDR3 sequences, roughly half appearing once. The origin of this receptor is a woman aged 60-75 years in good health. Material: blood. J is TRBJ2-3 and V is TRBV6-1; D call uncertain. This chain's CDR3 is CASSTWHLTDTQYF. CDR3 nucleotides: TGTGCCAGCAGTACCTGGCATCTCACAGATACGCAGTATTTT.